This T cell receptor (beta chain) comes out of a study of blood T cell repertoires in COVID-19. Study-level background: Sites in the United States, Italy and Spain provided acute and convalescent COVID-19 samples. T cells, B-cell-depleted T cells, or PBMCs supplied cDNA or gDNA.

In the original processing: Amplification from reference gene primers served as the basis for estimated nucleated cell counts. TCRdb's table, derived via immunoSEQ multiplex PCR, lists solely in-frame clones and lacks some. V and J calls and clone size are given by that table; D and trimming were obtained from the DNA. The sample yields roughly 300,000 clones, 65% to 85% seen once. Germline CDR1 SGDLS, CDR2 YYNGEE. V shed 0 bases and J shed 3 bases, with 12 bases lying between them. The CDR3 length is 15 residues. This sequence joins TRBV9 and TRBJ2-5; D gene unclear. The sample consisted of peripheral blood. The source of this sequence is a woman aged 45-65 years with acute or convalescent COVID-19. DNA for the CDR3: TGTGCCAGCAGCGTAGGACAAACGTACAAAGAGACCCAGTACTTC. Translation: CASSVGQTYKETQYF. The variable domain in full, with the rest retrieved from reference TRBV9 and TRBJ2-5, is DSGVTQTPKHLITATGQRVTLRCSPRSGDLSVYWYQQSLDQGLQFLIQYYNGEERAKGNILERFSAQQFPDLHSELNLSSLELGDSALYFCASSVGQTYKETQYFGPGTRLLVL.